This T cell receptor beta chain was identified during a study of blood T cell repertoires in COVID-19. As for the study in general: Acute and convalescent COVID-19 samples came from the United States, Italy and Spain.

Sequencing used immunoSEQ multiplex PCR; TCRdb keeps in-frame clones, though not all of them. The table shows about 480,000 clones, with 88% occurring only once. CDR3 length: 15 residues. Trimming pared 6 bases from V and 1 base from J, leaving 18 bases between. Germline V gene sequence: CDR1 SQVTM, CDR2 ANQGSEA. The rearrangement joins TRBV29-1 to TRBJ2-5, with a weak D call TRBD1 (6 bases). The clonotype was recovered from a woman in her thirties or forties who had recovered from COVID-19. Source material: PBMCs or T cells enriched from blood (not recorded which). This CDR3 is CSVPRGGRGQETQYF. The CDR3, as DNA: TGCAGCGTACCCAGAGGTGGCAGGGGCCAAGAGACCCAGTACTTC.